This is a list of T cell receptor beta chains from one sample in a study of somatic mutations in cytotoxic T cells in rheumatoid arthritis. Only in-frame clones appear in the TCRdb table, and some are missing; sequencing was by immunoSEQ multiplex PCR. This sample has about 18,000 clones, with 65% to 80% found just once. Sequencing was done on a sample of CD8+ T cells sorted from blood. The receptors were sampled from an adult with rheumatoid arthritis. CDR3s leave out the opening cysteine and the closing phenylalanine or tryptophan. Fields, in order: CDR3 protein, CDR3 length, J gene, D gene, V gene. The D gene is left open where the match is weak.

CDR3 protein: ASSLENSNQPQH; CDR3 length: 12; J gene: TRBJ1-5; D gene: .; V gene: TRBV5-5
CDR3 protein: ASSLVDYEQY; CDR3 length: 10; J gene: TRBJ2-7; D gene: .; V gene: TRBV7-9
CDR3 protein: ASSPQLIYNEQF; CDR3 length: 12; J gene: TRBJ2-1; D gene: .; V gene: TRBV19
CDR3 protein: ASGLMGWDEQY; CDR3 length: 11; J gene: TRBJ2-7; D gene: .; V gene: TRBV7-9
CDR3 protein: ASRWTPTNTGELF; CDR3 length: 13; J gene: TRBJ2-2; D gene: .; V gene: TRBV10-1
CDR3 protein: ASSQDLAAGTDTQY; CDR3 length: 14; J gene: TRBJ2-3; D gene: TRBD2; V gene: TRBV4-2
CDR3 protein: ASSDHTADTEAF; CDR3 length: 12; J gene: TRBJ1-1; D gene: .; V gene: TRBV6-1
CDR3 protein: ASSYSSGGAGEQF; CDR3 length: 13; J gene: TRBJ2-1; D gene: TRBD2; V gene: TRBV6-6
CDR3 protein: ASSLIGGVQPQH; CDR3 length: 12; J gene: TRBJ1-5; D gene: .; V gene: TRBV28
CDR3 protein: ASSQDQGGREQY; CDR3 length: 12; J gene: TRBJ2-7; D gene: TRBD2; V gene: TRBV4-1
CDR3 protein: ASSPNPTVNTEAF; CDR3 length: 13; J gene: TRBJ1-1; D gene: .; V gene: TRBV27
CDR3 protein: ASSLVFGGHEQY; CDR3 length: 12; J gene: TRBJ2-7; D gene: .; V gene: TRBV5-1
CDR3 protein: ASSAMDGTEKLF; CDR3 length: 12; J gene: TRBJ1-4; D gene: .; V gene: TRBV6-1
CDR3 protein: AISEGATYNEQF; CDR3 length: 12; J gene: TRBJ2-1; D gene: .; V gene: TRBV10-3
CDR3 protein: ASSLDYTSYNEQF; CDR3 length: 13; J gene: TRBJ2-1; D gene: .; V gene: TRBV13
CDR3 protein: ASSRVEVMETQY; CDR3 length: 12; J gene: TRBJ2-5; D gene: .; V gene: TRBV7-2